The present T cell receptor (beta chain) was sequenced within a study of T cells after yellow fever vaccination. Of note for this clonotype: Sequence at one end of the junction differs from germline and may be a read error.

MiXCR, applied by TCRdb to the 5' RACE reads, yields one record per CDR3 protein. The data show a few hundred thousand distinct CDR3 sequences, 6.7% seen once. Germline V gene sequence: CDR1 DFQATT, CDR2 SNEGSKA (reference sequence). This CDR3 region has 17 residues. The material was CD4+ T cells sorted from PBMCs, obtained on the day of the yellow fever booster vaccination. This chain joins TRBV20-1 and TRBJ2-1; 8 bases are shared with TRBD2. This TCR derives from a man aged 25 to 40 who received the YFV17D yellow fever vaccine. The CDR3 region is CCARVNGRAQYYNEQFF. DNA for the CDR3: TGCTGTGCTAGAGTTAACGGGAGGGCTCAATACTACAATGAGCAGTTCTTC.